This T cell receptor beta chain was documented in a study of identifying expanded T cells in peripheral blood. This CDR3 contains 13 residues. The V gene's germline CDR1 is SGHNT and CDR2 YYREEE (reference sequence). V lost 3 bases, J lost 0 bases, and 6 bases lay in between. Healthy donors had no documented immune events, such as infections, while sampled. Turning to this clone: Its antigen is unidentified.

Using immunoSEQ multiplex PCR, the repertoire was profiled, and TCRdb retains in-frame clones only, with some absent. The table lists about 100,000 clones, roughly 88% of them singletons. Study conclusions and caveats: Technical replicates showed about 1.1 changed clones; about 2 weeks about 16.4; four weeks 19. Across healthy donors, higher total template counts meant significantly greater approximately two-week count variance.

This receptor was taken from a person aged 18 to 75 in good health. The chain is built from TRBV5-4 and TRBJ1-1; no clear D gene. Material for sequencing was blood. The CDR3 spells CASSWEMNTEAFF. In DNA form, the CDR3 reads TGTGCCAGCAGCTGGGAAATGAACACTGAAGCTTTCTTT.